These 23 T cell receptor beta chains were all obtained from the same sample, sequenced in a study of T cell changes during pregnancy in multiple sclerosis. Produced via immunoSEQ multiplex PCR; TCRdb's table is partial and in-frame only. The data contain 40,000 to 50,000 clones, about 94% of them singletons. The source was CD4+ T cells from peripheral blood mononuclear cells, collected in the first trimester of pregnancy. The origin of the receptors is a female donor with multiple sclerosis, enrolled in a pregnancy study.

V gene TRBV6-4 combines with J gene TRBJ2-5; 11 bases are shared with TRBD2. The CDR3 spans 15 residues. CDR1 and CDR2 (germline): MRHNA, SNTAGT. Trimming took 5 bases from V and 4 from J; bases not matched to a gene: 6. The CDR3 sequence: CASSPTSGATETQYF. The DNA for the CDR3 is TGTGCCAGCAGTCCGACTAGCGGGGCTACAGAGACCCAGTACTTC.

The gene calls are TRBV7-9 and TRBJ2-6; tentatively, D is TRBD2 (7 bases). The CDR3 loop spans 19 amino acids. Germline V gene sequence: CDR1 SEHNR, CDR2 FQNEAQ (reference sequence). Trimming stripped 0 bases from V and 0 bases from J, with 15 bases between. As DNA, the CDR3 is TGTGCCAGCAGCTTAGCGGGGGGGGGACACCTCTCTGGGGCCAACGTCCTGACTTTC. Amino acid sequence: CASSLAGGGHLSGANVLTF.

The J gene is TRBJ1-6, the V gene TRBV6-6, with unresolved D. Trimming took off 0 bases at V and 5 bases at J, with 8 bases between the two ends. Germline loops: CDR1 MNHNY, CDR2 SVGAGI (reference sequence). The CDR3 consists of 15 residues. The CDR3 DNA is TGTGCCAGCAGTTACTCGGCTGTTAATAATTCACCCCTCCACTTT. It encodes CASSYSAVNNSPLHF.

The chain employs TRBV15 and TRBJ2-7, with 8 bases identical to TRBD1. The length of the CDR3 is 16 residues. V gave up 4 bases and J gave up 2 bases; unmatched junction bases: 10. The germline gives CDR1 LNHNV, CDR2 YYDKDF (reference sequence). CDR3 sequence (DNA): TGTGCCACCAGCATTGGACAGGGAGAACCTACCTACGAGCAGTACTTC. Protein: CATSIGQGEPTYEQYF.

The chain carries TRBV6-5 and TRBJ1-3; D might be TRBD1 (5 bases). This CDR3 has 14 amino acids. Germline assignment: CDR1 MNHEY and CDR2 SVGAGI. Between the trimmed V and J ends, which lost 2 bases and 3 bases, there was a span of 8 bases. CDR3 sequence reads: CASSYRGYGNTIYF. The CDR3 bases are TGTGCCAGCAGTTACAGGGGTTATGGAAACACCATATATTTT.

The genes are TRBV13 and TRBJ1-1; D is ambiguous. CDR1 and CDR2 (germline): PRHDT, FYEKMQ (reference sequence). CDR3 size: 12 residues. The V and J ends lost 5 bases and 0 bases respectively, with 4 bases between them. The CDR3 nucleotides are TGTGCCAGCAGCCGGGTGAACACTGAAGCTTTCTTT. It yields the protein CASSRVNTEAFF.

The chain carries TRBV6-1 and TRBJ1-2; D is uncertain. CDR3 length: 13 amino acids. Germline V lookup: CDR1 MNHNS, CDR2 SASEGT. Between the trimmed V and J ends, which lost 4 bases and 7 bases, there was a span of 13 bases. CDR3 coding DNA: TGTGCCAGCAGTGTCCTAGACTCCCTTGGCTACACCTTC. Its translation is CASSVLDSLGYTF.

The rearrangement uses TRBV19 and TRBJ1-5; 7 bases map to TRBD1. Germline V gene sequence: CDR1 LNHDA, CDR2 SQIVND (reference sequence). V was clipped by 8 bases and J by 3 bases; unmatched bases: 7. The CDR3 is 14 residues long. CDR3 region: CASCTTGINQPQHF. The CDR3 DNA is TGTGCCAGTTGTACGACAGGGATCAATCAGCCCCAGCATTTT.

The chain recombines TRBV7-9 with TRBJ2-4; 7 nucleotides align to TRBD2. The CDR3 totals 13 residues. Germline V lookup: CDR1 SEHNR, CDR2 FQNEAQ (reference sequence). With V trimmed by 5 bases and J by 8 bases, 6 bases remained unmatched. This chain's CDR3 is CASSPSGDDIQYF. Written as DNA, the CDR3 is TGTGCCAGCAGCCCAAGCGGGGATGACATTCAGTACTTC.

CDR3 in amino acids: CASSFGTSLSYEQYF. The CDR3 region has the DNA TGTGCCAGCAGCTTCGGGACTAGTCTCTCCTACGAGCAGTACTTC. This chain joins TRBV11-2 and TRBJ2-7; 8 positions agree with TRBD2. After removal of 3 bases from V and 0 bases from J, the junction contained 4 bases not matched to a gene. The CDR3 sequence is 15 residues long. Germline V gene lookup returns CDR1 SGHAT and CDR2 FQNNGV.

This clone was seen just once. The chain employs TRBV30 and TRBJ2-7; 8 nucleotides match TRBD1. V lost 0 bases, J lost 7 bases, and 8 bases stayed unmatched. Germline V CDR1 and CDR2: GTSNPN, SVGIG (reference sequence). The CDR3 sequence is 14 residues long. The CDR3 DNA sequence: TGTGCCTGGAGTGTACCGGGACAGGTTTTTGAGCAGTACTTC. This gives the protein CAWSVPGQVFEQYF.

In regard to this clone: Relative to the germline gene, one junction end is altered; a read error may explain this. The V call is TRBV7-7, the J call TRBJ2-5, with TRBD1 matching 8 bases. Germline loops: CDR1 SSHAT, CDR2 FNYEAQ (reference sequence). This CDR3 is built from 13 residues. This CDR3 reads CASSSGGLETQYF. Written as DNA, the CDR3 is TGTGCTAGCAGCTCAGGGGGCCTGGAGACCCAGTACTTC.

The rearrangement joins TRBV11-3 to TRBJ2-2; possibly TRBD2 for D (5 bases). The CDR3 is 15 residues long. The germline V gene encodes CDR1 SGHNT and CDR2 YENEEA. Trimming shortened V by 10 bases and J by 7 bases, and 22 bases separated the two germline ends. The CDR3 is CATQLDHSGSGELFF. CDR3 DNA sequence: TGTGCCACCCAATTGGATCACAGCGGTAGCGGGGAGCTGTTTTTT.

The V gene is TRBV11-3, the J gene TRBJ1-2; TRBD1 agrees at 8 bases. The CDR3 covers 16 residues. J gave up 6 bases and V 1 base, and 10 bases lay outside the gene matches. Per the germline V gene, CDR1 is SGHNT and CDR2 is YENEEA. The CDR3 protein is CASSLVSQGARDGYTF. The CDR3 DNA reads TGTGCCAGCAGCTTAGTAAGTCAGGGGGCACGCGATGGCTACACCTTC.

V gene TRBV7-3 combines with J gene TRBJ2-7, with 7 bases lining up with TRBD1. The V gene's germline CDR1 is SGHTA and CDR2 FQGTGA. J lost 3 bases, V lost 3 bases, and 2 bases had no gene match. The CDR3 spans 13 residues. For the CDR3, the DNA is TGTGCCAGCAGCTTGGGACAGAACTACGAGCAGTACTTC. As protein: CASSLGQNYEQYF.

V is TRBV19 and J is TRBJ2-7; 10 bases are shared with TRBD1. J gave up 2 bases and V 4 bases, and 2 bases lay outside the gene matches. This CDR3 spans 14 amino acids. Per the germline V gene, CDR1 is LNHDA and CDR2 is SQIVND (reference sequence). In DNA, the CDR3 is TGTGCCAGTAGTACTGGACAGGGGGCCTACGAGCAGTACTTC. As protein: CASSTGQGAYEQYF.

In this sample, this clone turned up once. The V call is TRBV14, the J call TRBJ1-3, with D maybe TRBD1 (6 bases). Germline lookup yields CDR1 SGHDN and CDR2 FVKESK. V was trimmed by 2 bases and J by 4 bases, leaving 15 bases between them. This CDR3 is 16 amino acids long. CDR3 DNA: TGTGCCAGCAGCCAAAGAACAGGGCCGTCGGGAAACACCATATATTTT. Amino acid sequence: CASSQRTGPSGNTIYF.

The V call is TRBV5-5, the J call TRBJ2-5; 9 nucleotides line up with TRBD1. CDR1 and CDR2 (germline): SGHKS, YYEKEE (reference sequence). This CDR3 spans 17 amino acids. J was trimmed by 5 bases and V by 4 bases; bases with no gene match: 15. The CDR3 nucleotides read TGTGCCAGCAGCCCGGCCCCGACAGGGGGAAGGGGGGAGACCCAGTACTTC. It codes for CASSPAPTGGRGETQYF.

This clone was counted once. The chain carries TRBV2 and TRBJ2-5, with D maybe TRBD2 (6 bases). The V and J ends lost 7 bases and 2 bases respectively, with 11 bases between them. The CDR3 length is 13 residues. The germline V gene encodes CDR1 SNHLY and CDR2 FYNNEI. CDR3 in amino acids: CASTLTRQETQYF. CDR3 nucleotides: TGTGCCAGCACTCTGACTAGACAAGAGACCCAGTACTTC. The full variable domain, rest sourced from reference TRBV2 and TRBJ2-5, is EPEVTQTPSHQVTQMGQEVILRCVPISNHLYFYWYRQILGQKVEFLVSFYNNEISEKSEIFDDQFSVERPDGSNFTLKIRSTKLEDSAMYFCASTLTRQETQYFGPGTRLLVL.

V gene TRBV5-1 combines with J gene TRBJ2-7; a weak D match, TRBD1 (6 bases). The CDR3 has 15 residues. V shed 4 bases and J shed 3 bases, with 17 bases lying between them. Per germline, CDR1 SGHRS and CDR2 YFSETQ. The CDR3 region is CASSPSTGFLYEQYF. As DNA, the CDR3 is TGCGCCAGCAGCCCATCCACAGGGTTCCTCTACGAGCAGTACTTC.

This chain joins TRBV7-9 and TRBJ2-3, with TRBD2 matching over 9 bases. The CDR3 runs 16 residues. Germline assignment: CDR1 SEHNR and CDR2 FQNEAQ (reference sequence). With V trimmed by 5 bases and J by 3 bases, 9 bases remained unmatched. CDR3 residues: CASSPQLAGETDTQYF. The CDR3 coding sequence is TGTGCCAGCAGCCCCCAACTAGCGGGCGAGACAGATACGCAGTATTTT.

The chain has TRBV7-9 and TRBJ2-7; 8 bases match TRBD1. The CDR3 runs 14 residues. J was trimmed by 4 bases and V by 5 bases; bases with no gene match: 7. In germline, CDR1 is SEHNR, CDR2 FQNEAQ (reference sequence). The CDR3 protein is CASSTGGNLYEQYF. CDR3 DNA sequence: TGTGCCAGCAGCACAGGGGGAAATTTATACGAGCAGTACTTC.

The V call is TRBV27, the J call TRBJ1-2, with a tentative D call TRBD1 (6 bases). The CDR3 covers 15 residues. Trimming shortened V by 1 base and J by 0 bases, and 9 bases separated the two germline ends. Germline V gives CDR1 MNHEY, CDR2 SMNVEV (reference sequence). The CDR3, as DNA: TGTGCCAGCAGTTTATTTAGGGGGTCTAACTATGGCTACACCTTC. Protein: CASSLFRGSNYGYTF.